This T cell receptor beta chain is drawn from a study of blood T cell repertoires in COVID-19. Study context: Donors in the United States, Italy and Spain gave samples during acute or convalescent COVID-19. The cDNA or gDNA used as material had been derived from T cells, B-cell-depleted T cells, or PBMCs.

In the study's own analysis: Nucleated cell counts were estimated from reference gene primer amplification. Repertoires were generated with immunoSEQ multiplex PCR, while TCRdb's copy carries only in-frame clones and drops some. V, J and clone size are those of that table, while D and trimming were read from the DNA. The table has 200,000 to 250,000 clones, almost 85% seen once. This CDR3 region has 14 residues. Trimming shortened V by 1 base and J by 1 base, and 7 bases separated the two germline ends. Germline V CDR1 and CDR2: SGHVS, FNYEAQ. The TCR comes from a woman between 40 and 55 years old with acute or convalescent COVID-19. This chain links TRBV7-6 with TRBJ1-1; D remains ambiguous. Sequencing was done on a sample of peripheral blood. CDR3 bases: TGTGCCAGCAGCTTAGACCCGGGGAACACTGAAGCTTTCTTT. It encodes CASSLDPGNTEAFF.